The next 27 T cell receptor beta chains were all read from a single sample in a study of response to subunit inactivated influenza vaccine. In TCRdb, the RT-PCR reads were re-called with MiXCR into one record per CDR3 protein. The data show about 620,000 distinct CDR3 sequences, approximately 12% seen once. Sequencing was performed on PBMCs from blood, taken on the day of vaccination. Source of these receptors: a man aged 50 to 59 who received an inactivated influenza vaccine.

This clonotype was recorded a few times. CDR3 nucleotides: TGCGCCAGCAGGGGAACGGGTAGGAATGAGCAGTTCTTC. Its translation is CASRGTGRNEQFF. The genes are TRBV5-1 and TRBJ2-1, with D unclear. The ends were cut back, 5 bases at V and 7 bases at J, with 13 bases in the middle. CDR3 length: 13 residues. From germline, CDR1 is SGHRS and CDR2 YFSETQ.

The sample holds many counts of this clonotype. The J gene is TRBJ2-7, the V gene TRBV27; D remains ambiguous. The CDR3 has 15 residues. V was clipped by 6 bases and J by 0 bases, with 15 bases between them. Per germline, CDR1 MNHEY and CDR2 SMNVEV (reference sequence). The CDR3 coding sequence is TGTGCCAGCAGACCCCTCCCTCCCTTCTCCTACGAGCAGTACTTC. Residues: CASRPLPPFSYEQYF.

This clonotype has at least ten counts. The chain carries TRBV7-2 and TRBJ2-1; no reliable D call. The CDR3 spans 13 residues. V was pared by 3 bases and J by 13 bases, with 16 bases between. Germline CDR1 reads SGHTA; CDR2 reads FQGNSA. CDR3 region: CASSFEGSAAQFF. CDR3 coding DNA: TGTGCCAGCAGCTTCGAAGGCAGCGCTGCTCAGTTCTTC.

This clonotype was counted a few times. This rearrangement joins TRBV6-2 or TRBV6-3 to TRBJ1-5, with D perhaps TRBD1 (5 bases). Trimming cost V 2 bases and J 7 bases, with 12 bases left between them. This CDR3 has 14 amino acids. Per the germline V gene, CDR1 is MNHEY and CDR2 is SVGEGT. The CDR3 sequence: CASSYAGIGQPQHF. The CDR3 DNA follows: TGTGCCAGCAGTTACGCAGGGATTGGGCAGCCCCAGCATTTT.

This clonotype was counted between two and nine times. V is TRBV25-1 and J is TRBJ2-3, with 8 bases identical to TRBD2. The CDR3 is made up of 16 amino acids. V was clipped by 1 base and J by 0 bases; unmatched bases: 3. CDR1 is MGHDK, CDR2 SYGVNS, per germline. CDR3 nucleotides: TGTGCCAGCAGTGAATTTACTAGCGGCAGCACAGATACGCAGTATTTT. Amino acids: CASSEFTSGSTDTQYF.

The genes are TRBV5-1 and TRBJ2-3; 8 bases line up with TRBD2. V lost 4 bases, J lost 0 bases, and 7 bases stayed unmatched. Germline CDR1 SGHRS, CDR2 YFSETQ. The CDR3 sequence is 16 residues long. This chain's CDR3 is CASSPRGERSTDTQYF. As DNA, the CDR3 is TGCGCCAGCAGCCCGCGGGGGGAGAGGAGCACAGATACGCAGTATTTT.

This clonotype was detected a few times. The rearrangement uses TRBV21-1 and TRBJ2-1. TRBV21-1 is listed as a pseudogene. CDR3 size: 12 residues. CDR3 region: CASRDLKDEQFF. DNA for the CDR3: TGTGCCAGCAGGGACCTTAAGGATGAGCAGTTCTTC.

This rearrangement joins TRBV7-2 to TRBJ2-4, with D maybe TRBD2 (5 bases). Germline CDR1 reads SGHTA; CDR2 reads FQGNSA. V shed 1 base and J shed 9 bases, with 10 bases lying between them. The CDR3 length is 13 residues. DNA for the CDR3: TGTGCCAGCAGCTTAGGGGTAGGGAGCATTCAGTACTTC. Translating it yields CASSLGVGSIQYF.

This clonotype was found many times. V gene TRBV5-1 combines with J gene TRBJ2-4; TRBD1 or TRBD2 may be the D gene (5 bases each). This CDR3 has 18 residues. CDR1 SGHRS and CDR2 YFSETQ come from the germline V gene. The V gene lost 3 bases and the J gene lost 1 base, with 20 bases spanning the gap. CDR3 region: CASSSAQQDLAAKNIQYF. In DNA form, the CDR3 reads TGCGCCAGCAGCTCAGCCCAACAGGACTTGGCGGCCAAAAACATTCAGTACTTC. The full variable domain, completed using reference TRBV5-1 and TRBJ2-4, is KAGVTQTPRYLIKTRGQQVTLSCSPISGHRSVSWYQQTPGQGLQFLFEYFSETQRNKGNFPGRFSGRQFSNSRSEMNVSTLELGDSALYLCASSSAQQDLAAKNIQYFGAGTRLSVL.

The sample holds many counts of this clonotype. J is TRBJ1-1 and V is TRBV12-3 or TRBV12-4, with D perhaps TRBD1 (5 bases). Deletions cut 5 bases from V and 0 bases from J, with 10 bases between. This CDR3 is 14 amino acids long. The CDR3 DNA reads as TGTGCCAGCAGTCAGGGAACCCTGAACACTGAAGCTTTCTTT. Encoded protein: CASSQGTLNTEAFF.

This chain uses TRBV6-2 or TRBV6-3 with TRBJ2-1, with D possibly matching TRBD2 (5 bases). This CDR3 is built from 16 residues. Trimming pared 5 bases from V and 2 bases from J, leaving 16 bases between. In germline, CDR1 is MNHEY, CDR2 SVGEGT. The CDR3 loop reads CASSPLGAVAYNEQFF. In nucleotides, the CDR3 is TGTGCCAGCAGTCCCCTAGGAGCGGTCGCCTACAATGAGCAGTTCTTC.

J is TRBJ2-7 and V is TRBV7-8, with TRBD2 as a possible D gene (5 bases). Germline V CDR1 and CDR2: SGHVS, FQNEAQ. V lost 1 base and J 9 bases, leaving 22 bases between the germline ends. CDR3 size: 16 residues. The CDR3 DNA is TGTGCCAGCAGCTTAGGACGTGGACGGAGGATGGGCGGGCAGTACTTC. As protein: CASSLGRGRRMGGQYF.

This rearrangement joins TRBV28 to TRBJ2-1; D unclear. Germline CDR1 and CDR2: MDHEN and SYDVKM. The germline V and J ends were trimmed by 5 bases and 6 bases, with 11 bases remaining between them. There are 13 residues in the CDR3. The CDR3 DNA is TGTGCCAGCAGTAATTCCATCACCAATGAGCAGTTCTTC. It yields the protein CASSNSITNEQFF.

This clonotype was seen only a few times. The rearrangement joins TRBV19 to TRBJ2-7, with 7 positions matching TRBD2. The J segment lost 4 bases and the V segment lost 5 bases, leaving 14 bases of the junction unmatched. The CDR3 has 16 residues. Germline values: CDR1 LNHDA, CDR2 SQIVND (reference sequence). The CDR3 DNA reads TGTGCCAGTAGTCATTCCCGGGGAGGGCGACGATACGAGCAGTACTTC. Its translation is CASSHSRGGRRYEQYF.

This clonotype was counted between two and nine times. V gene TRBV29-1 combines with J gene TRBJ1-2; D may be TRBD1 (5 bases). This CDR3 spans 15 amino acids. Germline V gene lookup returns CDR1 SQVTM and CDR2 ANQGSEA. The V end lost 0 bases, the J end lost 4 bases, and 15 bases lay between the germline ends. CDR3 residues: CSVEDRGTKAYGYTF. Here the CDR3 DNA reads TGCAGCGTTGAAGATCGGGGGACGAAAGCCTATGGCTACACCTTC.

V gene TRBV29-1 combines with J gene TRBJ2-7; possibly TRBD1 for D (7 bases). Germline CDR1 and CDR2: SQVTM and ANQGSEA. The V end was cut by 7 bases, the J end by 3 bases, with 16 bases between. The CDR3 has 13 residues. The CDR3 DNA reads as TGCAGCGCCATCACAGGGGAGGACTACGAGCAGTACTTC. Amino acid sequence: CSAITGEDYEQYF.

V usage is TRBV29-1 and J usage is TRBJ2-5; the match to TRBD1 covers 8 bases. Trimming took 0 bases from V and 4 from J; bases not matched to a gene: 4. CDR3 size: 14 residues. Looked up from germline, CDR1 is SQVTM and CDR2 is ANQGSEA. CDR3 DNA: TGCAGCGTTGAAGACCGGACAGGGCGAGAGACCCAGTACTTC. This gives the protein CSVEDRTGRETQYF.

J is TRBJ2-7 and V is TRBV5-1, with D tentatively TRBD1 or TRBD2 (5 bases each). Trimming removed 4 bases at V and 9 bases at J, with 26 bases between. The CDR3 has 16 amino acids. Germline V gene lookup returns CDR1 SGHRS and CDR2 YFSETQ. This CDR3 is CASSLGTGSSSLGQYF. Written as DNA, the CDR3 is TGCGCCAGCAGCCTCGGGACCGGGTCCTCCTCTTTGGGGCAGTACTTC.

There are many counts of this clonotype. DNA for the CDR3: TGCGCCAGCAGCCCGGGGGGCTCCTACGAGCAGTACTTC. Its translation is CASSPGGSYEQYF. The V call is TRBV5-1, the J call TRBJ2-7, with 7 bases matching TRBD2. The germline CDR1 and CDR2 sequences are SGHRS and YFSETQ. CDR3 length: 13 amino acids. The trim removed 4 bases at V and 0 bases at J, leaving 1 base unmatched.

The chain employs TRBV28 and TRBJ1-5, with D perhaps TRBD1 (6 bases). The V end lost 8 bases, the J end lost 3 bases, and 14 bases lay between the germline ends. CDR1 MDHEN and CDR2 SYDVKM come from the germline V gene. The CDR3 consists of 14 residues. The CDR3 is CASGSDRFNQPQHF. CDR3 DNA: TGTGCCAGCGGCTCTGACAGGTTCAATCAGCCCCAGCATTTT.

This clonotype was counted a few times. V and J are TRBV12-3 or TRBV12-4 and TRBJ2-7, with TRBD1 matching over 12 bases. The CDR3 covers 16 residues. With V trimmed by 6 bases and J by 7 bases, 13 bases remained unmatched. The CDR3 is CASSYTTGTGGQEQYF. The CDR3 DNA sequence: TGTGCCAGCAGCTATACCACCGGGACAGGGGGCCAAGAGCAGTACTTC.

This clonotype was recorded at least ten times. Germline and junction disagree at one end, which may indicate a read error. The V call is TRBV6-2 or TRBV6-3, the J call TRBJ2-2, with 8 bases lining up with TRBD1. The CDR3 has 13 residues. The germline CDR1 and CDR2 sequences are MNHEY and SVGEGT. This chain's CDR3 is CASSGQGTGELFF. The CDR3, as DNA: TGCGCCAGCAGTGGACAGGGCACCGGGGAGCTGTTTTTT.

The chain links TRBV28 to TRBJ2-7; TRBD2 matches at 7 bases. This CDR3 comprises 17 residues. With 11 bases clipped from V and 6 bases from J, the junction kept 25 bases outside the gene matches. The germline V gene has CDR1 MDHEN and CDR2 SYDVKM. CDR3 amino acids: CAVRRPVGLAEALEQYF. DNA of the CDR3: TGTGCCGTCCGGAGACCGGTGGGCCTAGCGGAAGCCCTCGAGCAGTACTTC.

This clonotype came up a few times. V is TRBV20-1 and J is TRBJ1-2; D is uncertain. This CDR3 is built from 10 residues. The germline V gene encodes CDR1 DFQATT and CDR2 SNEGSKA (reference sequence). Trimming removed 3 bases from V and 9 bases from J, with 8 bases in between. CDR3 in DNA: TGCAGTGCTAGTCCGGGTAGCTACACCTTC. As protein: CSASPGSYTF.

This clonotype appeared a few times. J is TRBJ1-2 and V is TRBV12-3 or TRBV12-4; D gene unclear. The CDR3 sequence is 12 residues long. Trimming removed 5 bases from V and 7 bases from J, with 11 bases in between. The CDR3 nucleotides are TGTGCCAGCAGTCCCCGGGGAGGTGGCTACACCTTC. Translation gives CASSPRGGGYTF.

The table lists this clonotype with many counts. The chain couples TRBV20-1 to TRBJ2-1; 9 bases agree with TRBD2. The CDR3 consists of 14 residues. With V trimmed by 5 bases and J by 9 bases, 11 bases remained unmatched. Germline assignment: CDR1 DFQATT and CDR2 SNEGSKA (reference sequence). The CDR3 DNA reads TGCAGTGCTGGGGCGGGAGGGCCAAGGGGTGAGCAGTTCTTC. Amino acids: CSAGAGGPRGEQFF.

The chain has TRBV25-1 and TRBJ2-1; TRBD2 agrees at 9 bases. Germline assignment: CDR1 MGHDK and CDR2 SYGVNS. This CDR3 has 15 amino acids. V lost 6 bases to trimming and J lost 3 bases; unmatched junction nucleotides: 6. In nucleotides, the CDR3 is TGTGCCAGCAGCAGAGCGGGAGGAGGCTACAATGAGCAGTTCTTC. Residues: CASSRAGGGYNEQFF.